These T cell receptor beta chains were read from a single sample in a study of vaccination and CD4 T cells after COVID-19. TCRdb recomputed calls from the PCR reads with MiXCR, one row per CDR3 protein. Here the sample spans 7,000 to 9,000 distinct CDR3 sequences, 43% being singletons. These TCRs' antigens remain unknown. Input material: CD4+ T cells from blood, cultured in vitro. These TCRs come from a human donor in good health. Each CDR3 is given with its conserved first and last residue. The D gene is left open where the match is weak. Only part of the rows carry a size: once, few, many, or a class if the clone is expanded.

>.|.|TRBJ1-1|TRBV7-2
CASSLYGGMGEAFF
TGTGCCAGCAGCTTATACGGAGGGATGGGTGAAGCTTTCTTT
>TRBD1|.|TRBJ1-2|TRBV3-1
CASSRMGQGAVGYTF
TGTGCCAGCAGCAGAATGGGACAGGGGGCAGTGGGCTACACCTTC
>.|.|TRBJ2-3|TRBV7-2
CASSPIAAVLTDTQYF
TGTGCCAGCAGCCCCATTGCTGCGGTCCTCACAGATACGCAGTATTTT
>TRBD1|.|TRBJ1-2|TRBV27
CASSPMGDRGGFGYGYTF
TGTGCCAGCAGTCCCATGGGGGACAGGGGCGGGTTCGGCTATGGCTACACCTTC
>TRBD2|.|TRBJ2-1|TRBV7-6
CASSLEAGAGDPANEQFF
TGTGCCAGCAGCTTAGAGGCCGGAGCGGGGGACCCCGCGAATGAGCAGTTCTTC
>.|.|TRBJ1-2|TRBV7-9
CASSIGGESYGYTF
TGTGCCAGCAGCATCGGGGGAGAGAGCTATGGCTACACCTTC
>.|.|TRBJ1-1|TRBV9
CASSSSVEHHEAFF
TGTGCCAGCAGCTCCTCCGTCGAACATCATGAAGCTTTCTTT
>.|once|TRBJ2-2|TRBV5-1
CASTPLRGRDTGELFF
TGCGCCAGCACCCCCCTAAGGGGGAGGGACACCGGGGAGCTGTTTTTT
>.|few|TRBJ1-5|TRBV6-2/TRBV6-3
CASSYMDRPQHF
TGTGCCAGCAGTTATATGGACAGGCCCCAGCATTTT
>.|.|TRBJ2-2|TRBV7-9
CASSRETGELFF
TGTGCCAGCAGTAGGGAGACCGGGGAGCTGTTTTTT
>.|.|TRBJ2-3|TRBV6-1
CASRSPNRAADTQYF
TGTGCCAGCAGGTCGCCCAACAGGGCAGCAGATACGCAGTATTTT
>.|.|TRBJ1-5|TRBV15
CATSRDRGNQPQHF
TGTGCCACCAGCAGAGACAGGGGCAATCAGCCCCAGCATTTT
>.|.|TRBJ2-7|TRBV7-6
CASSSGPNYEQYF
TGTGCCAGCAGCTCAGGACCCAACTACGAGCAGTACTTC
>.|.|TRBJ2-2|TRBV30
CAWRGAQLALGELFF
TGTGCCTGGAGGGGGGCACAACTAGCGCTCGGGGAGCTGTTTTTT
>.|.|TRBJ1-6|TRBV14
CASSQGNLGGSPLHF
TGTGCCAGCAGCCAAGGGAACCTGGGAGGATCACCCCTCCACTTT
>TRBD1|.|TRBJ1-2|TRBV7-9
CASREQGNEIYGYTF
TGTGCCAGCAGAGAACAGGGGAACGAAATTTATGGCTACACCTTC
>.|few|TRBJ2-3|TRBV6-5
CASSYSTRDTQYF
TGTGCCAGCAGTTACTCGACACGGGATACGCAGTATTTT
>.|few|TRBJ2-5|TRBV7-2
CASSLVSLGDGGTQYF
TGTGCCAGCAGCTTAGTGTCGCTCGGGGACGGTGGGACCCAGTACTTC
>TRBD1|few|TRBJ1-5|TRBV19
CASRSGQYQPQHF
TGTGCCAGTAGATCGGGACAGTATCAGCCCCAGCATTTT
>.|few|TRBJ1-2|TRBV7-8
CASSLISQGGYTF
TGTGCCAGCAGCTTGATTTCCCAAGGTGGCTACACCTTC
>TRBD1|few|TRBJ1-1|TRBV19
CASSPPGQGNTEAFF
TGTGCCAGTAGTCCCCCGGGACAGGGGAACACTGAAGCTTTCTTT
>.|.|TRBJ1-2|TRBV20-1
CSARLGGHGYTF
TGCAGTGCTAGGTTAGGGGGTCATGGCTACACCTTC
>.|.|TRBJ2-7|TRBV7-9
CASSLAVIGGMIHYEQYF
TGTGCCAGCAGCTTAGCGGTTATTGGGGGGATGATACACTACGAGCAGTACTTC
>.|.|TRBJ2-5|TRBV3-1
CASSQVQRLTQYF
TGTGCCAGCAGCCAAGTTCAGAGATTGACCCAGTACTTC
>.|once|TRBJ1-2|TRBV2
CASSEKLYGYTF
TGTGCCAGCAGTGAAAAACTCTATGGCTACACCTTC
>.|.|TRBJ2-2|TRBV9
CASSAWSGELFF
TGTGCCAGCAGCGCGTGGTCCGGGGAGCTGTTTTTT
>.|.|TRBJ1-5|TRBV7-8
CASSFGGTSNQPQHF
TGTGCCAGCAGCTTTGGGGGAACTAGCAATCAGCCCCAGCATTTT
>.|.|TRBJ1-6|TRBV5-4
CASSLQLVTYNSPLHF
TGTGCCAGCAGCTTACAGCTCGTGACCTATAATTCACCCCTCCACTTT
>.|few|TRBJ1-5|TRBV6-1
CASTVAGFNQPQHF
TGTGCCAGCACTGTGGCAGGGTTCAATCAGCCCCAGCATTTT
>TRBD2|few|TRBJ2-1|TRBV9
CASSVGSSGIPRYNEQFF
TGTGCCAGCAGCGTAGGGTCTAGCGGGATACCAAGATACAATGAGCAGTTCTTC
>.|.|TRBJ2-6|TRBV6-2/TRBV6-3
CASRSFSGANVLTF
TGTGCCAGCAGGAGTTTCTCTGGGGCCAACGTCCTGACTTTC
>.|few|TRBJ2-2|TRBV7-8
CASSILPGDTFDGELFF
TGTGCCAGCAGCATTCTTCCCGGAGACACCTTCGACGGGGAGCTGTTTTTT
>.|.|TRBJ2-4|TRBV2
CASRNPLAKNIQYF
TGTGCCAGCAGGAACCCTCTGGCCAAAAACATTCAGTACTTC
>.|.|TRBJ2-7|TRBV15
CATSRDVSYEQYF
TGTGCCACCAGCAGAGATGTGTCCTACGAGCAGTACTTC
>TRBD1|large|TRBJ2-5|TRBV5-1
CASSPGTGGMETQYF
TGCGCCAGCAGCCCCGGGACAGGGGGCATGGAGACCCAGTACTTC
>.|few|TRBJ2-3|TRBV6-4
CASSEAGTDTQYF
TGTGCCAGCAGTGAAGCAGGGACAGATACGCAGTATTTT
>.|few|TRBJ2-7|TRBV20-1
CSASRSGYEQYF
TGCAGTGCTTCACGGTCGGGCTACGAGCAGTACTTC
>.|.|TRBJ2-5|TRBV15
CATSRDLGGTLQETQYF
TGTGCCACCAGCAGAGACTTAGGGGGGACCCTCCAAGAGACCCAGTACTTC
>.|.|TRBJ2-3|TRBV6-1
CASSEVGAGSDTQYF
TGTGCCAGCAGTGAAGTAGGGGCGGGGTCAGATACGCAGTATTTT
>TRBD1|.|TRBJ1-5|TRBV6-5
CASSYGTGGQPQHF
TGTGCCAGCAGTTACGGGACAGGGGGGCAGCCCCAGCATTTT
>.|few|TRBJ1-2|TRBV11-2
CASSRTAQTAPYGYTF
TGTGCCAGCAGCCGGACTGCTCAGACAGCCCCCTATGGCTACACCTTT
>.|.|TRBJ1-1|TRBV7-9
CASSLMSKADTEAFF
TGTGCCAGCAGCTTAATGTCGAAGGCGGACACTGAAGCTTTCTTT
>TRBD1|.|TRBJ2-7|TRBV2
CASKTVRGQESSYEQYF
TGTGCCAGCAAAACTGTCCGGGGACAGGAGAGCTCCTACGAGCAGTACTTC
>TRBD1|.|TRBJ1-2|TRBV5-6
CASSLGFTGVGYTF
TGTGCCAGCAGCTTGGGGTTTACAGGGGTTGGCTACACCTTC
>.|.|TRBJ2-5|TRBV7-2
CASSFGQIQETQYF
TGTGCCAGCAGCTTCGGACAGATACAAGAGACCCAGTACTTC
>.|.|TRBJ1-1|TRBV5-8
CASSRNRASEAFF
TGTGCCAGCAGCCGAAACAGGGCGAGTGAAGCTTTCTTT
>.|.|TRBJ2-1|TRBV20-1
CSASDFRYNEQFF
TGCAGTGCTAGTGACTTCAGATACAATGAGCAGTTCTTC
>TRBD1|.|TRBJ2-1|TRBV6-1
CASGVQGDSYNEQFF
TGTGCCAGCGGAGTACAGGGGGACTCCTACAATGAGCAGTTCTTC
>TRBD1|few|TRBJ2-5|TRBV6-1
CASNPTGLQTQYF
TGTGCCAGCAACCCGACAGGGCTTCAGACCCAGTACTTC
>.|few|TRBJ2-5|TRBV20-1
CSARRTRETQYF
TGCAGTGCCAGGAGGACGAGAGAGACCCAGTACTTC
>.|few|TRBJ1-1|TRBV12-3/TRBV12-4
CASTRDWRRGTEAFF
TGTGCCAGCACCCGTGACTGGCGTAGGGGCACTGAAGCTTTCTTT
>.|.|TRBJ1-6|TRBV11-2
CASSQRFGGSSPLHF
TGTGCCAGCAGCCAGAGGTTCGGGGGGAGTTCACCCCTCCACTTT
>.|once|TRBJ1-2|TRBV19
CASSIAQTEDSCYTF
TGTGCCAGTAGTATAGCCCAGACCGAGGACAGCTGCTACACCTTC
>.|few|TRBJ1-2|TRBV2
CASSAPEFYGYTF
TGTGCCAGCAGTGCTCCGGAATTCTATGGCTACACCTTC
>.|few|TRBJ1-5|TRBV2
CASSEGFGQPQHF
TGTGCCAGCAGTGAAGGCTTTGGGCAGCCCCAGCATTTT